This passage covers 13 T cell receptor beta chains from one sample sequenced in a study of human T cells and chemical hapten exposure. MiXCR was run by TCRdb on the RACE reads, yielding one entry per CDR3 protein. The repertoire has 90,000 or so distinct CDR3 sequences, roughly 10% of them found once; the top ten carry 2.2%. The time point: patch test 1, 2 weeks after DPC sensitization. The treatment is: therapeutic diphenylcyclopropenone sensitization with weekly scalp DPC. Sequenced material: whole blood, taken in connection with sensitization to the hapten diphenylcyclopropenone (DPC). These receptor sequences come from a man aged 40-49 years with alopecia areata. Some clones in this sample may be carry-over from other donors' samples.

Only a few counts were recorded for this clonotype. This sequence joins TRBV20-1 and TRBJ2-3, with D possibly being TRBD2 (6 bases). Trimming took off 5 bases at V and 6 bases at J, with 12 bases between the two ends. The CDR3 covers 12 residues. Germline V CDR1 and CDR2: DFQATT, SNEGSKA (reference sequence). CDR3 sequence reads: CSAGAGSDTQYF. CDR3 sequence (DNA): TGCAGTGCTGGAGCGGGTTCGGATACGCAGTATTTT.

This clonotype was detected a few times. The CDR3 coding sequence is TGTGCCAGCAGCTCAAACAGGGAGAACACCGGGGAGCTGTTTTTT. As protein: CASSSNRENTGELFF. The genes are TRBV7-3 and TRBJ2-2; tentative D call: TRBD1 (6 bases). Looked up from germline, CDR1 is SGHTA and CDR2 is FQGTGA. The CDR3 runs 15 residues. Trimming shortened V by 4 bases and J by 1 base, and 10 bases separated the two germline ends.

This clonotype has at least ten counts. The CDR3 is CSARRRGEYEQYV. Here the CDR3 DNA reads TGCAGTGCTCGCCGGCGGGGTGAATACGAGCAGTACGTC. This chain links TRBV20-1 with TRBJ2-7, with D maybe TRBD2 (6 bases). The CDR3 length is 13 residues. Germline V gene data show CDR1 as DFQATT and CDR2 as SNEGSKA (reference sequence). V lost 5 bases and J 4 bases, leaving 15 bases between the germline ends.

This clonotype was observed a few times. J is TRBJ2-3 and V is TRBV4-2; TRBD2 matches 11 bases. J lost 2 bases, V lost 0 bases, and 7 bases had no gene match. CDR1 LGHNA and CDR2 YNFKEQ come from the germline V gene. The CDR3 loop spans 18 amino acids. The CDR3 sequence is CASSQDASGRSPTDTQYF. CDR3 DNA: TGTGCCAGCAGCCAAGATGCTAGCGGGAGGAGCCCCACAGATACGCAGTATTTT.

The gene calls are TRBV14 and TRBJ1-6, with D maybe TRBD1 (5 bases). Per germline, CDR1 SGHDN and CDR2 FVKESK. The CDR3 runs to 14 residues. V lost 8 bases, J lost 9 bases, and 17 bases lay in between. DNA of the CDR3: TGTGCCAGCCGGGGGGAGCTGTTTCGTTCACCCCTCCACTTT. It translates to CASRGELFRSPLHF.

This clonotype was observed a few times. This chain links TRBV20-1 with TRBJ1-1; tentative D call: TRBD1 (5 bases). The germline gives CDR1 DFQATT, CDR2 SNEGSKA (reference sequence). The CDR3 spans 15 residues. V lost 6 bases to trimming and J lost 6 bases, with 23 bases between them. Here the CDR3 reads CSAFGRGQGGSEAFF. CDR3 in DNA: TGCAGTGCCTTCGGGAGAGGCCAGGGCGGTTCTGAAGCTTTCTTT.

This clonotype was detected only a few times. This CDR3 is CASSYGRGGRDTQYF. The CDR3 DNA reads as TGTGCCAGCAGTTACGGGCGGGGCGGAAGGGATACGCAGTATTTT. V gene TRBV6-5 combines with J gene TRBJ2-3; possible D gene TRBD2, 6 bases. The length of the CDR3 is 15 residues. V lost 2 bases to trimming and J lost 6 bases, with 15 bases between them. CDR1 and CDR2 from the germline V gene are MNHEY and SVGAGI.

With respect to this clonotype: A much larger clone sits a single nucleotide away, making a read error possible. The V and J genes are TRBV7-2 and TRBJ1-2; D is unresolved. V gave up 7 bases and J gave up 9 bases, with 21 bases separating them. Germline V CDR1 and CDR2: SGHTA, FQGNSA. The CDR3 spans 14 residues. The CDR3 protein is CASTSSRVMYSYTF. The DNA for the CDR3 is TGTGCCAGCACCTCATCTAGAGTGATGTATAGCTACACCTTC.

This clonotype has more than one count but fewer than ten. V gene TRBV7-2 combines with J gene TRBJ2-7; D possibly matches TRBD1 or TRBD2 (6 bases each). Germline V lookup: CDR1 SGHTA, CDR2 FQGNSA. This CDR3 is 15 amino acids long. The V and J ends lost 7 bases and 1 base respectively, with 17 bases between them. DNA for the CDR3: TGTGCCAGCACCACCACGGGGGCGCGGTCCTACGAGCAGTACTTC. The encoded protein is CASTTTGARSYEQYF.

The rearrangement uses TRBV5-4 and TRBJ2-1; 10 bases align to TRBD2. CDR1 is SGHNT, CDR2 YYREEE, per germline (reference sequence). This CDR3 spans 13 amino acids. With V trimmed by 7 bases and J by 8 bases, 6 bases remained unmatched. The CDR3 DNA sequence: TGTGCCAGCGGCTCCGGACTAGCGGATGAGCAGTTCTTC. This encodes CASGSGLADEQFF. The complete variable domain, with remaining parts taken from reference TRBV5-4 and TRBJ2-1, reads ETGVTQSPTHLIKTRGQQVTLRCSSQSGHNTVSWYQQALGQGPQFIFQYYREEENGRGNFPPRFSGLQFPNYSSELNVNALELDDSALYLCASGSGLADEQFFGPGTRLTVL.

The gene calls are TRBV6-2 or TRBV6-3 and TRBJ2-2; 8 positions agree with TRBD1. The V gene's germline CDR1 is MNHEY and CDR2 SVGEGT. Trimming took 6 bases from V and 2 from J; bases not matched to a gene: 5. The CDR3 contains 15 residues. The CDR3 nucleotides are TGTGCCAGCAGGGACGGGACAGGCAACACCGGGGAGCTGTTTTTT. It encodes CASRDGTGNTGELFF.

This clonotype appeared a few times. The CDR3 here is CASTTGPRLAGGRINTQYF. CDR3 in DNA: TGTGCCAGCACAACGGGACCCAGGCTAGCGGGAGGGAGGATAAATACGCAGTATTTT. The chain joins TRBV6-5 to TRBJ2-3; 12 bases agree with TRBD2. Germline trimming cut 7 bases from V and 7 bases from J; bases unmatched to any gene: 21. CDR1 and CDR2 (germline): MNHEY, SVGAGI. This CDR3 region has 19 residues.

This clonotype was counted at least ten times. In DNA, the CDR3 is TGTGCCAGCAGCTCGGGACCTAGCAATCAGCCCCAGCATTTT. It translates to CASSSGPSNQPQHF. The genes are TRBV9 and TRBJ1-5; possible D gene TRBD1, 5 bases. The germline V gene has CDR1 SGDLS and CDR2 YYNGEE. The CDR3 has 14 residues. The V and J ends lost 4 bases and 0 bases respectively, with 8 bases between them.